Below are 6 T cell receptor beta chains sequenced from a single sample in a study of vaccination and CD4 T cells after COVID-19 (dated by TCRdb to between 2021 and 2022). The treatment or condition label for this specimen denotes: approximately 9-day PBMC culture with coronavirus spike peptide pools or control peptides (ViraFEST assay). The method was PCR. The sequencer listed for this sample is Illumina iSeq 100. TCR sequencing of DNA from cultured CD4+ T cells used the Oncomine TCR Beta short-read assay at the Johns Hopkins FTIC core. Through fastp at Q25 and MiXCR, TCRdb rebuilt clones from the public reads, retaining in-frame beta chains. A single entry per CDR3 protein holds the most common genes and DNA from its merged rows. The sample table records roughly 17,000 distinct CDR3 sequences; approximately 55% of these occur just once. The biggest ten clones account for approximately 9.9% of the sample.

Their antigens are not known. Material for sequencing was CD4+ T cells from blood, cultured in vitro. The receptor set was obtained from a human donor who had recovered from COVID-19.

In its sample, this clonotype was seen a few times. CDR3 sequence: CASSFGGAGQGTRREQYF. The CDR3 DNA reads as TGTGCCAGCAGTTTCGGGGGGGCGGGACAGGGGACGAGGAGGGAGCAGTACTTC. This chain joins TRBV6-5 and TRBJ2-7; 10 nucleotides agree with TRBD1. The ends lost 4 bases at V and 7 bases at J; junction bases unmatched: 19. This CDR3 has 18 amino acids. Germline V lookup: CDR1 MNHEY, CDR2 SVGAGI.

The rearrangement links TRBV12-3 or TRBV12-4 to TRBJ2-5; D perhaps matches TRBD1 (6 bases). The germline V and J ends were trimmed by 5 bases and 3 bases, with 10 bases remaining between them. CDR3 length: 13 residues. Here the CDR3 DNA reads TGTGCCAGCAGTCACGGACAGAAAGAGACCCAGTACTTC. Translating gives CASSHGQKETQYF.

This clonotype has just a few counts. The chain is built from TRBV30 and TRBJ1-2; the match to TRBD1 covers 10 bases. The V gene's germline CDR1 is GTSNPN and CDR2 SVGIG (reference sequence). The V gene end was trimmed by 5 bases and the J gene end by 4 bases; junction bases not matched to a gene: 10. The CDR3 loop spans 15 amino acids. The CDR3 coding sequence is TGTGCCTGGGATTATTCCGGGACAGGGGCCTATGGCTACACCTTC. This translates into CAWDYSGTGAYGYTF. Looking up the rest from reference TRBV30 and TRBJ1-2 gives the full variable domain: SQTIHQWPATLVQPVGSPLSLECTVEGTSNPNLYWYRQAAGRGLQLLFYSVGIGQISSEVPQNLSASRPQDRQFILSSKKLLLSDSGFYLCAWDYSGTGAYGYTFGSGTRLTVV.

Points on this clonotype: One end of the junction is discordant with germline, which a read error may explain. The V and J genes are TRBV18 and TRBJ2-2; D possibly uses TRBD1 or TRBD2 (5 bases each). This CDR3 comprises 14 residues. Germline V gene data show CDR1 as KGHSH and CDR2 as LQKENI. The CDR3 nucleotides read TGTGCCAGCTCACCGCTCGACAGATCCGGGGTGCTGTTTTTT. It translates to CASSPLDRSGVLFF.

The CDR3: CASSLAREGGNIQYF. CDR3 coding DNA: TGTGCCAGCAGCTTGGCTCGGGAGGGGGGAAACATTCAGTACTTC. The rearrangement joins TRBV5-4 to TRBJ2-4; 8 bases fit TRBD2. Germline V gene lookup returns CDR1 SGHNT and CDR2 YYREEE (reference sequence). The V segment lost 0 bases and the J segment 6 bases; nucleotides outside the gene matches: 5. The CDR3 has 15 residues.

This clonotype has just a few counts. V usage is TRBV20-1 and J usage is TRBJ2-5; 11 bases are a match to TRBD2. The ends lost 1 base at V and 5 bases at J; junction bases unmatched: 9. CDR1 and CDR2 from the germline V gene are DFQATT and SNEGSKA (reference sequence). This CDR3 has 16 residues. The CDR3 loop reads CSARGISGRAGETQYF. In nucleotides, the CDR3 is TGCAGTGCTAGAGGGATTAGCGGGAGGGCCGGGGAGACCCAGTACTTC.